This TCR beta chain was found in a study of blood T cell repertoires in COVID-19 (TCRdb year 2020). Turning to the overall study: Samples covering the acute and convalescent phases of COVID-19 were provided by collaborators in the United States, Italy and Spain. A de-identified subject ID, COVID-19 status, age in years and sex were almost always included in the sample metadata. The repertoires were made available in a free public database intended to serve as a resource for research on the immune response to SARS-CoV-2. HLA class I and class II types, where available, came from metadata supplied by the sample provider rather than from assay-based typing. The prospective study material was composed of cDNA or gDNA derived from T cells, B-cell-depleted T cells, or PBMCs. Subjects who had been exposed to COVID-19, were actively infected with it, or had recovered from it provided the deeply sampled blood TCRbeta repertoires that made up the dataset. The samples were drawn from two sources: the first 160 participants of the ongoing ImmuneRACE study, and 1,254 subjects contributed by 6 global collaborators.

The paper as a whole reports these results and caveats: Clinical and demographic metadata were provided uncurated, with the amount varying by source and participant.

The collaborating institutions used their own protocols to collect whole blood in K2EDTA tubes. For TCRbeta analysis, collaborators shipped samples as frozen whole blood, isolated PBMCs, or DNA extracted from either of those sample types. Comments on this clone: Its binding antigen is unknown. There are no base qualities to consult, and no much larger clone falls within one base.

TCRbeta CDR3 regions were amplified from genomic DNA using the immunoSEQ Assay, a bias-controlled multiplex PCR. The authors' pipeline ran thus. Nucleated cell counts per sample were estimated from amplification of reference gene primers within the assay. To quantify the absolute abundance of each unique TCRbeta CDR3 rearrangement, sequence reads were collapsed and filtered. For each sample, productive Simpson clonality was calculated by taking the square root of Simpson's diversity index across productive rearrangements. TCRdb limited this immuneACCESS table to in-frame rearrangements with V and J called. A share of clones is missing; checked studies link under half to unresolved V genes, and the rest is unexplained. For V, J and clone size, that table is used; D and trimming come from the DNA. Recorded for this sample are about 97,000 clones; roughly 92% of them occurred a single time. In total, the top ten clones hold 5% to 6% of the sample.

Sequenced material: peripheral blood. This clonotype was obtained from a man aged 45-60 years with active COVID-19.

The CDR3 amino acid sequence is: CASSYTGGYEQYF. The DNA sequence is as follows: TGTGCCAGCAGTTATACAGGGGGATACGAGCAGTACTTC. The chain couples TRBV6-6 to TRBJ2-7, and 8 junctional nucleotides match TRBD1. Including the terminal cysteine and phenylalanine, the CDR3 comprises 13 residues. Of the read, only the CDR3 DNA is kept; its 39 bases are in frame from base 1. CDR1 and CDR2 are read off the germline V gene (reference sequence) as MNHNY and SVGAGI. Germline trimming: 3 bases from V, 4 bases from J; junction bases outside gene matches: 2.